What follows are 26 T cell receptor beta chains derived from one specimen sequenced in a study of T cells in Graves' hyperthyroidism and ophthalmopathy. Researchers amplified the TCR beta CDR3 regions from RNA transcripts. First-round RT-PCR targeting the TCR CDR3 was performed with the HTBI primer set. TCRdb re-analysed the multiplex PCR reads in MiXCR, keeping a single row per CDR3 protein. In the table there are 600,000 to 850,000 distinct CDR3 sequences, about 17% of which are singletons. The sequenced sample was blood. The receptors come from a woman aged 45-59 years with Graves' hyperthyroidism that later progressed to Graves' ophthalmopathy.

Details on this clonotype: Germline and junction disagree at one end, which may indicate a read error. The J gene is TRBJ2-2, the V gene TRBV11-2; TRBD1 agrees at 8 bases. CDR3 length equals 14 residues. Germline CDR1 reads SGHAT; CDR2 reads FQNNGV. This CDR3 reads CASTLGQGPGELFF. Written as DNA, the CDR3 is TGTGCCAGCACCTTAGGACAGGGCCCCGGGGAGCTGTTTTTT.

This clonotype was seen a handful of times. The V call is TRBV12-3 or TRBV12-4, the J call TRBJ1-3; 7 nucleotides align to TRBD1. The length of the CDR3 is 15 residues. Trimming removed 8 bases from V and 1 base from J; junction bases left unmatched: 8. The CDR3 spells CASQKAGQSGNTIYF. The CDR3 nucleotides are TGTGCCAGCCAAAAGGCGGGACAGTCTGGAAACACCATATATTTT.

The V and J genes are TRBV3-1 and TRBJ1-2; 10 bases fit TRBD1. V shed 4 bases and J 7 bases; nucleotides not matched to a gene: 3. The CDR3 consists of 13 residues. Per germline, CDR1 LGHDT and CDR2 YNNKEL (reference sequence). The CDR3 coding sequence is TGTGCCAGCAGCCGACAGGGGGCGTTTGGCTACACCTTC. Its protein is CASSRQGAFGYTF.

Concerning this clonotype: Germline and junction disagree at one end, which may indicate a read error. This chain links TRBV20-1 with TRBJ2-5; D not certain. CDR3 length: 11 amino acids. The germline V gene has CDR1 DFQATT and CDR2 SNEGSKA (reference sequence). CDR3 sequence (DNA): TGCGGTGCTAGAACGCAAGAGACCCAGTACTTC. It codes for CGARTQETQYF.

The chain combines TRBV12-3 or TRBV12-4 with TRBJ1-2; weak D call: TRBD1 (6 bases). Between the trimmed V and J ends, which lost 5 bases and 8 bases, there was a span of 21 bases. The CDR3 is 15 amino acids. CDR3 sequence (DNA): TGTGCCAGCAGTACTGGGGACACCCGTCACTTGGGCTACACCTTC. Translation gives CASSTGDTRHLGYTF.

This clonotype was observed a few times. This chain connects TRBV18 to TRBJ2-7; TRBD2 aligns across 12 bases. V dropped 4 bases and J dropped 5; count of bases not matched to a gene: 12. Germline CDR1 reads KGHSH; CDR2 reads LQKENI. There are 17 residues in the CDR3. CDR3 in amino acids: CASSLRTSGDRPHEQYF. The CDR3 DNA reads TGTGCCAGCTCACTCCGGACTAGCGGGGATCGCCCCCACGAGCAGTACTTC.

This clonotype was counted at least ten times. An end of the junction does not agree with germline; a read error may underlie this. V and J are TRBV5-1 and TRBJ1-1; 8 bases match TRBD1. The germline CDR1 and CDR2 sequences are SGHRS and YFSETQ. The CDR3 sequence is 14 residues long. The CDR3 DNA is TGTGCCAGCAGCTCCGGGACAGGGAACACTGAAGCTTTCTTT. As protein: CASSSGTGNTEAFF.

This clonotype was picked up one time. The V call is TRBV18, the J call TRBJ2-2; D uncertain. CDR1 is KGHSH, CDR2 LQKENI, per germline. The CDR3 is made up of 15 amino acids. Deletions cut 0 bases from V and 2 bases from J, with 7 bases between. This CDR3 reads CASSPPIRNTGELFF. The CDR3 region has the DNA TGTGCCAGCTCACCACCGATCCGAAACACCGGGGAGCTGTTTTTT.

Written as DNA, the CDR3 is TGTGCCAGCAGTTTCGGGGGCCCAGAGACCCAGTACTTC. It codes for CASSFGGPETQYF. The rearrangement joins TRBV12-3 or TRBV12-4 to TRBJ2-5; D possibly matches TRBD1 or TRBD2 (6 bases each). V lost 3 bases and J 4 bases, leaving 9 bases between the germline ends. The CDR3 length is 13 residues.

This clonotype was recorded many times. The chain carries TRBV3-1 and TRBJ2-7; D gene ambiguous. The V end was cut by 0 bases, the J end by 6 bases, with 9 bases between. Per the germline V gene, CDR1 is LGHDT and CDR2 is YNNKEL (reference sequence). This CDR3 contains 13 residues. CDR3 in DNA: TGTGCCAGCAGCCAAGATCTGAGGCCCGAGCAGTACTTC. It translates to CASSQDLRPEQYF.

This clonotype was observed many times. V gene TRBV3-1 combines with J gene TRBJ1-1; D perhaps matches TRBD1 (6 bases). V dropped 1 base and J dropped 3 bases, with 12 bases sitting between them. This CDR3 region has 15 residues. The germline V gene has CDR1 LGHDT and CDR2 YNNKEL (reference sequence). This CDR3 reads CASSQGWGRDTEAFF. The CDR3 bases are TGTGCCAGCAGCCAAGGGTGGGGGCGCGACACTGAAGCTTTCTTT.

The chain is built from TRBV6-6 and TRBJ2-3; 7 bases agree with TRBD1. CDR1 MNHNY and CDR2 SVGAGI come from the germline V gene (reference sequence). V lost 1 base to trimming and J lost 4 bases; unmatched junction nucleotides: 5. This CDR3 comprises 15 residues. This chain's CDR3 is CASSYFSGGADTQYF. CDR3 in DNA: TGTGCCAGCAGTTACTTCTCAGGGGGAGCAGATACGCAGTATTTT.

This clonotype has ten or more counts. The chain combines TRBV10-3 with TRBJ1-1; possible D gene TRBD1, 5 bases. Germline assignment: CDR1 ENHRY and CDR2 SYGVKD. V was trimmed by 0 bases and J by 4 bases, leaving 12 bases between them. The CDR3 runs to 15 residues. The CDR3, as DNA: TGTGCCATCAGTGAGTCTCAAGGGGCTGGCACTGAAGCTTTCTTT. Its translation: CAISESQGAGTEAFF.

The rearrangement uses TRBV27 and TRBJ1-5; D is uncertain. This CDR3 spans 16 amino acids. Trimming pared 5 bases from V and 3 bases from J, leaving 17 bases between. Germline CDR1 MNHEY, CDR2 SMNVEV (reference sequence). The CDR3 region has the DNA TGTGCCAGCAGTCCCGACCGGACGGTCATCAATCAGCCCCAGCATTTT. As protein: CASSPDRTVINQPQHF.

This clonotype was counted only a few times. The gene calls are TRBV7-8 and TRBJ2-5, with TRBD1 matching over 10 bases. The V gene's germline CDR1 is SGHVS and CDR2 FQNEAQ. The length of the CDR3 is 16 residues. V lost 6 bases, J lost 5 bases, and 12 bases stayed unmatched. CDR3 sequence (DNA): TGTGCCAGCAGTCCCCTTTGGGACAGGGGCCCTGAGACCCAGTACTTC. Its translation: CASSPLWDRGPETQYF.

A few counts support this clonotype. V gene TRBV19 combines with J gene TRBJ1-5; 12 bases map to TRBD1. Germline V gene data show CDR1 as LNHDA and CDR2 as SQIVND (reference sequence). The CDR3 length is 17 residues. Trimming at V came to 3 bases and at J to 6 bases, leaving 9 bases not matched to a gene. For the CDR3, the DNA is TGTGCCAGTAGTATTATTTTTGGGACAGGGGGCTTTCAGCCCCAGCATTTT. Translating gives CASSIIFGTGGFQPQHF.

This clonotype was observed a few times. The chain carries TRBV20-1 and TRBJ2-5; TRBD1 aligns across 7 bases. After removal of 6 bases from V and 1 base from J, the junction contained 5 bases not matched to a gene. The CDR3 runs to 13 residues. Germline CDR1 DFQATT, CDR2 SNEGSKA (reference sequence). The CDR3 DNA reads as TGCAGTGCCATACAGGGGTTCCAAGAGACCCAGTACTTC. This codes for CSAIQGFQETQYF.

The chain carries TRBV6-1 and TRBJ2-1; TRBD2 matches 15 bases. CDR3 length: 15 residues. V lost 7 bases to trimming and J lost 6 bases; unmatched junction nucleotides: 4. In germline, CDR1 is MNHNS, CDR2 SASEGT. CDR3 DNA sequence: TGTGCCAGCAAAGGACTAGCGGGGGGGTTCAATGAGCAGTTCTTC. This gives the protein CASKGLAGGFNEQFF.

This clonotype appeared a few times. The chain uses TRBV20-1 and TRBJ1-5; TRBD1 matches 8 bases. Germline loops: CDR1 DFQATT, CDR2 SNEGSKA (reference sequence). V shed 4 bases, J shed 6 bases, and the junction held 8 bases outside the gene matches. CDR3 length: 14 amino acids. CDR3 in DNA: TGCAGTGCTAATGGCAGGGGGCGTCTTCAGCCCCAGCATTTT. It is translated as CSANGRGRLQPQHF.

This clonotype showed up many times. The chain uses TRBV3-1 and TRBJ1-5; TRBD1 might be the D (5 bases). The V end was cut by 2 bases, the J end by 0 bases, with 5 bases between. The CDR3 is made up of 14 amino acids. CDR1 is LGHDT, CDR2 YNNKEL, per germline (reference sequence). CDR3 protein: CASSQRGSNQPQHF. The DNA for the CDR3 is TGTGCCAGCAGCCAAAGGGGTAGCAATCAGCCCCAGCATTTT. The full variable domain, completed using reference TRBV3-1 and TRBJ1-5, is DTAVSQTPKYLVTQMGNDKSIKCEQNLGHDTMYWYKQDSKKFLKIMFSYNNKELIINETVPNRFSPKSPDKAHLNLHINSLELGDSAVYFCASSQRGSNQPQHFGDGTRLSIL.

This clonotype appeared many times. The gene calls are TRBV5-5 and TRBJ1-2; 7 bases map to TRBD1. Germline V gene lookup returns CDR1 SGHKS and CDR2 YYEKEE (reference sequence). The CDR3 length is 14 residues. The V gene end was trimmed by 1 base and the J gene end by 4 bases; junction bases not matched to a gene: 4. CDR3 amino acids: CASSLQGGIYGYTF. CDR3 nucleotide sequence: TGTGCCAGCAGCTTGCAGGGGGGAATCTATGGCTACACCTTC.

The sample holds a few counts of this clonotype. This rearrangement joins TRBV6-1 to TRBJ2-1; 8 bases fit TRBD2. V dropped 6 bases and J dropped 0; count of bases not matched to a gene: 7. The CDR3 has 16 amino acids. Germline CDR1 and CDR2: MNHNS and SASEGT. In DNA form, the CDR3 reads TGTGCCAGCAGACAAGGCGGGGGGCCCTCCTACAATGAGCAGTTCTTC. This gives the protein CASRQGGGPSYNEQFF.

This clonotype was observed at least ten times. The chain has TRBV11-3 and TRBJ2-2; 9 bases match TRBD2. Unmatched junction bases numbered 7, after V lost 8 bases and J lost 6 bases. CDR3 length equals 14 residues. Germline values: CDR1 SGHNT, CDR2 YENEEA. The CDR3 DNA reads TGTGCCAGCTCCCGACTAGCGGCGGCCGGGGAGCTGTTTTTT. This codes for CASSRLAAAGELFF.

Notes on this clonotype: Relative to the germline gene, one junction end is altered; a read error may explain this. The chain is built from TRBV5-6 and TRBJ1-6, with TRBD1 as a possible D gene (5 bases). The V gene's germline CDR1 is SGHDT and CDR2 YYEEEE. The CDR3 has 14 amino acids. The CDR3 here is CVSSWGYESSPLHF. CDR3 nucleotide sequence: TGTGTCAGCAGCTGGGGGTACGAGTCTTCACCCCTCCACTTT.

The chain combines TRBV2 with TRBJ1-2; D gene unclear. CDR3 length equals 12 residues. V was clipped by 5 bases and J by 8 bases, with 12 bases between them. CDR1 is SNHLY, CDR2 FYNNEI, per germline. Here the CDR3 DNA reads TGTGCCAGCAGTCTAGAGAGCCAGGGCTACACCTTC. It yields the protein CASSLESQGYTF.

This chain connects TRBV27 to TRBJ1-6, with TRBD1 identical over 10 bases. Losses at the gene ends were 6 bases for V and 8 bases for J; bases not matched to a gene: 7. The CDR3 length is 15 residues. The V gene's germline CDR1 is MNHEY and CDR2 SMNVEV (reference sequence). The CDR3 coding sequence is TGTGCCAGCAGAGGACAGGGGGGAATAGATTCACCCCTCCACTTT. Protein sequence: CASRGQGGIDSPLHF.